This T cell receptor beta chain appears in the sequencing data of a study of neurological immune-mediated disorders. Study-level findings and limits: Across subjects, expanded clones had no CDR3 amino acid sequences in common, pointing to private repertoires in all groups.

The cDNA was generated through 5'RACE incorporating 10-nucleotide random UMIs. TCRdb re-derived calls from the 5' RACE reads in MiXCR, one entry per CDR3 protein. The table lists about 38,000 distinct CDR3 sequences, about 4.4% of them singletons. This CDR3 spans 15 amino acids. Per germline, CDR1 SGHRS and CDR2 YFSETQ. Trimming took 0 bases from V and 0 from J, leaving 9 bases between them. This clonotype came up many times. Its antigen remains unknown. The chain is built from TRBV5-1 and TRBJ1-1; D call uncertain. The sequencing sample was made of CD4+ T cells from blood. The receptor was isolated from a young man in good health. The CDR3 loop is CASSLVGLMNTEAFF. The CDR3 DNA sequence: TGCGCCAGCAGCTTGGTCGGCCTCATGAACACTGAAGCTTTCTTT.